The source of this T cell receptor (beta chain) is a study of T cell responses to AZD1222 COVID-19 vaccine. Germline assignment: CDR1 SEHNR and CDR2 FQNEAQ (reference sequence). V lost 4 bases and J 1 base, leaving 19 bases between the germline ends. The CDR3 length is 18 residues. This clone appeared once. Profiled with immunoSEQ multiplex PCR; TCRdb holds only in-frame clones, not every one. The table includes some 74,000 clones, nearly 90% detected once. The specimen comprised peripheral blood, sampled 28 days after the second AZD1222 dose. The chain links TRBV7-9 to TRBJ1-4; D is perhaps TRBD1 (5 bases). This TCR was sampled from an adult who received the AZD1222 COVID-19 vaccine. This chain's CDR3 is CASSSPNAGVLTNEKLFF. For the CDR3, the DNA is TGTGCCAGCAGCTCACCAAATGCGGGGGTCCTAACTAATGAAAAACTGTTTTTT.